These 26 T cell receptor beta chains originate from one sample sequenced in a study of cytomegalovirus exposure and HLA in healthy donors. Libraries were prepared by immunoSEQ multiplex PCR; TCRdb keeps only in-frame clonotypes and omits some of them. The sample records some 210,000 clones, over 75% being singletons. Input material: PBMCs. The receptor source for this set is a woman younger than 35 in good health and CMV-seropositive.

The CDR3 coding sequence is TGTGCCAGCAGCTTGGCTAGACGCACAGATACGCAGTATTTT. Amino acid sequence: CASSLARRTDTQYF. The V call is TRBV5-4, the J call TRBJ2-3; D is undetermined. Trimming took off 0 bases at V and 1 base at J, with 6 bases between the two ends. The germline CDR1 and CDR2 sequences are SGHNT and YYREEE (reference sequence). CDR3 length equals 14 residues. Looking up the rest from reference TRBV5-4 and TRBJ2-3 gives the full variable domain: ETGVTQSPTHLIKTRGQQVTLRCSSQSGHNTVSWYQQALGQGPQFIFQYYREEENGRGNFPPRFSGLQFPNYSSELNVNALELDDSALYLCASSLARRTDTQYFGPGTRLTVL.

J is TRBJ1-5 and V is TRBV6-1, with a weak D call TRBD1 (6 bases). This CDR3 contains 11 residues. The V end lost 9 bases, the J end lost 6 bases, and 9 bases lay between the germline ends. CDR1 and CDR2 from the germline V gene are MNHNS and SASEGT. The CDR3 bases are TGTGCCAGTGGCAGGGGTCAGCCCCAGCATTTT. It codes for CASGRGQPQHF.

This clone showed up just a few times. J is TRBJ1-2 and V is TRBV28; TRBD1 matches at 7 bases. CDR3 length: 14 residues. CDR1 MDHEN and CDR2 SYDVKM come from the germline V gene. J gave up 8 bases and V 5 bases, and 11 bases lay outside the gene matches. This CDR3 reads CASSRDREEEGYTF. In DNA form, the CDR3 reads TGTGCCAGCAGTAGAGACAGGGAGGAGGAAGGCTACACCTTC.

The V call is TRBV11-2, the J call TRBJ2-5; 8 positions agree with TRBD1. Germline V gene data show CDR1 as SGHAT and CDR2 as FQNNGV. This CDR3 is 14 amino acids long. J was trimmed by 3 bases and V by 5 bases; bases with no gene match: 5. The CDR3, as DNA: TGTGCCAGCAGCCTAGGACAGGGCGAAGAGACCCAGTACTTC. It encodes CASSLGQGEETQYF. The variable domain in full, with the rest retrieved from reference TRBV11-2 and TRBJ2-5, is EAGVAQSPRYKIIEKRQSVAFWCNPISGHATLYWYQQILGQGPKLLIQFQNNGVVDDSQLPKDRFSAERLKGVDSTLKIQPAKLEDSAVYLCASSLGQGEETQYFGPGTRLLVL.

A few counts support this clone. This rearrangement joins TRBV30 to TRBJ1-2, with 7 bases fitting TRBD1. The germline CDR1 and CDR2 sequences are GTSNPN and SVGIG (reference sequence). V was clipped by 2 bases and J by 4 bases; unmatched bases: 4. This CDR3 contains 13 residues. The DNA of the CDR3 is TGTGCCTGGAGTCAGGGGGGAGGCTATGGCTACACCTTC. This codes for CAWSQGGGYGYTF.

The chain links TRBV5-1 to TRBJ1-2, with 11 bases aligning to TRBD1. The V gene end was trimmed by 0 bases and the J gene end by 8 bases; junction bases not matched to a gene: 3. The germline gives CDR1 SGHRS, CDR2 YFSETQ. The length of the CDR3 is 14 residues. The CDR3 reads CASSLAGQGEGYTF. CDR3 in DNA: TGCGCCAGCAGCTTGGCGGGACAGGGGGAGGGCTACACCTTC.

The V gene is TRBV28, the J gene TRBJ1-2; D gene uncertain. This CDR3 region has 13 residues. CDR1 and CDR2 from the germline V gene are MDHEN and SYDVKM. V was pared by 6 bases and J by 7 bases, with 15 bases between. In nucleotides, the CDR3 is TGTGCCAGCAGCTGGGCCGAGGGTGGTGGCTACACCTTC. Amino acids: CASSWAEGGGYTF.

This chain links TRBV7-2 with TRBJ1-2; D not resolved. Deletions cut 5 bases from V and 8 bases from J, with 15 bases between. CDR3 length: 13 residues. The germline V gene encodes CDR1 SGHTA and CDR2 FQGNSA. CDR3 in DNA: TGTGCCAGCAGCCCGCGGACTGGCCGGGGCTACACCTTC. Translating gives CASSPRTGRGYTF.

This clone was counted only a few times. The rearrangement uses TRBV6-6 and TRBJ1-5; D remains ambiguous. The V end was cut by 8 bases, the J end by 0 bases, with 14 bases between. The CDR3 loop spans 15 amino acids. Germline V gene sequence: CDR1 MNHNY, CDR2 SVGAGI (reference sequence). The CDR3 protein is CASGRNSFSNQPQHF. The CDR3 coding sequence is TGTGCCAGCGGGAGAAACTCATTTAGCAATCAGCCCCAGCATTTT.

This clone was counted once. The gene calls are TRBV28 and TRBJ2-7; the match to TRBD1 covers 9 bases. The CDR3 extends over 14 amino acids. The germline V gene has CDR1 MDHEN and CDR2 SYDVKM. V lost 5 bases, J lost 4 bases, and 6 bases stayed unmatched. The CDR3 DNA reads TGTGCCAGCAGTCAACAGGGGGCTCAGTACGAGCAGTACTTC. This translates into CASSQQGAQYEQYF.

This chain joins TRBV28 and TRBJ2-3; D remains unclear. The V gene's germline CDR1 is MDHEN and CDR2 SYDVKM. V was cut by 1 base and J by 4 bases, with 12 bases left in between. The CDR3 runs to 15 residues. The CDR3 DNA reads as TGTGCCAGCAGTTTATTCTCCGTCCCCGCAGATACGCAGTATTTT. This encodes CASSLFSVPADTQYF. Variable domain in full (rest from reference TRBV28 and TRBJ2-3): DVKVTQSSRYLVKRTGEKVFLECVQDMDHENMFWYRQDPGLGLRLIYFSYDVKMKEKGDIPEGYSVSREKKERFSLILESASTNQTSMYLCASSLFSVPADTQYFGPGTRLTVL.

This chain links TRBV5-1 with TRBJ2-5, with TRBD2 as a possible D gene (6 bases). Germline loops: CDR1 SGHRS, CDR2 YFSETQ. The CDR3 has 13 residues. The V end was cut by 3 bases, the J end by 3 bases, with 9 bases between. DNA for the CDR3: TGCGCCAGCAGCTGGAGGGGAGAAGAGACCCAGTACTTC. As protein: CASSWRGEETQYF.

The rearrangement joins TRBV7-3 to TRBJ2-7; 9 bases fit TRBD1. This CDR3 is 15 amino acids long. The V and J ends lost 2 bases and 0 bases, in that order; junction bases with no gene match: 2. Per germline, CDR1 SGHTA and CDR2 FQGTGA. The CDR3 DNA reads as TGTGCCAGCAGCTTAGGACAGGGGAGCTCCTACGAGCAGTACTTC. It codes for CASSLGQGSSYEQYF.

The V call is TRBV29-1, the J call TRBJ2-5; D not certain. Trimming removed 1 base at V and 1 base at J, with 7 bases between. The CDR3 has 13 residues. Germline V gene lookup returns CDR1 SQVTM and CDR2 ANQGSEA. The CDR3 DNA reads TGCAGCGTTGAAGGACTGACCCAAGAGACCCAGTACTTC. This codes for CSVEGLTQETQYF.

In DNA form, the CDR3 reads TGTGCTAGTGGTTTGGACCAGGGGGTCCTCGATGGCTACACCTTC. Its protein product is CASGLDQGVLDGYTF. This chain links TRBV12-5 with TRBJ1-2; 7 nucleotides align to TRBD1. The V gene's germline CDR1 is LGHNT and CDR2 FRNRAP. With V trimmed by 1 base and J by 6 bases, 8 bases remained unmatched. The CDR3 is made up of 15 amino acids.

This chain joins TRBV9 and TRBJ2-3; 16 bases line up with TRBD2. Germline lookup yields CDR1 SGDLS and CDR2 YYNGEE. V dropped 5 bases and J dropped 5; count of bases not matched to a gene: 2. The CDR3 length is 15 residues. The CDR3 sequence: CASSGTSGRGDTQYF. DNA for the CDR3: TGTGCCAGCAGTGGGACTAGCGGGAGGGGAGATACGCAGTATTTT.

The chain recombines TRBV7-9 with TRBJ2-7; 10 bases agree with TRBD2. Trimming at V came to 7 bases and at J to 3 bases, leaving 6 bases not matched to a gene. The germline CDR1 and CDR2 sequences are SEHNR and FQNEAQ (reference sequence). CDR3 size: 14 residues. This CDR3 reads CASTLIAGGYEQYF. The CDR3 nucleotides read TGTGCCAGCACCCTTATAGCGGGGGGCTACGAGCAGTACTTC.

CDR3 DNA: TGTGCCTGGAGTACTCGCCTTGACAGGGTGTCTAACTATGGCTACACCTTC. Translated, it gives CAWSTRLDRVSNYGYTF. This sequence joins TRBV30 and TRBJ1-2; 7 bases align to TRBD1. Germline V gene sequence: CDR1 GTSNPN, CDR2 SVGIG (reference sequence). Germline trimming cut 2 bases from V and 0 bases from J; bases unmatched to any gene: 12. This CDR3 comprises 17 residues.

The V gene is TRBV15, the J gene TRBJ1-5, with D maybe TRBD1 (6 bases). The length of the CDR3 is 14 residues. Deletions cut 0 bases from V and 6 bases from J, with 9 bases between. CDR1 is LNHNV and CDR2 is YYDKDF in the germline V gene (reference sequence). The CDR3 protein is CATSREQGSQPQHF. CDR3 nucleotide sequence: TGTGCCACCAGCAGAGAACAGGGATCTCAGCCCCAGCATTTT.

The genes are TRBV6-5 and TRBJ1-2, with a tentative D call TRBD1 (6 bases). The CDR3 is 15 amino acids. Trimming left V 2 bases short and J 5 bases short, with 15 bases between. Germline V gene data show CDR1 as MNHEY and CDR2 as SVGAGI. CDR3 residues: CASSYGKGQGYGYTF. DNA of the CDR3: TGTGCCAGCAGTTACGGCAAGGGGCAGGGGTATGGCTACACCTTC.

The rearrangement links TRBV28 to TRBJ1-1; D is undetermined. The CDR3 has 15 residues. CDR1 is MDHEN and CDR2 is SYDVKM in the germline V gene. V shed 5 bases and J shed 7 bases, with 20 bases lying between them. In DNA, the CDR3 is TGTGCCAGCAGTCCCCCCCCCGCGCCGAAAGATGAAGCTTTCTTT. This encodes CASSPPPAPKDEAFF.

This clone was recorded only once. The chain combines TRBV9 with TRBJ2-1; 14 bases match TRBD2. The V and J ends lost 4 bases and 7 bases, in that order; junction bases with no gene match: 10. Germline V CDR1 and CDR2: SGDLS, YYNGEE. This CDR3 is 17 amino acids long. The CDR3 coding sequence is TGTGCCAGCAGCCCCTCGAAGGGACTAGCGGGAGCTAATGAGCAGTTCTTC. This encodes CASSPSKGLAGANEQFF.

This chain's CDR3 is CASRQGVASNQPQHF. The CDR3, as DNA: TGCGCCAGCAGGCAGGGGGTAGCAAGCAATCAGCCCCAGCATTTT. The chain carries TRBV4-1 and TRBJ1-5; 7 nucleotides match TRBD1. V gave up 6 bases and J gave up 1 base; unmatched junction bases: 6. Germline V gene lookup returns CDR1 MGHRA and CDR2 YSYEKL. The CDR3 runs 15 residues.

The V gene is TRBV2, the J gene TRBJ2-1; possibly TRBD1 for D (5 bases). CDR3 length: 14 residues. CDR1 and CDR2 (germline): SNHLY, FYNNEI. Trimming removed 6 bases at V and 0 bases at J, with 9 bases between. The CDR3 protein is CASRRQSSYNEQFF. Here the CDR3 DNA reads TGTGCCAGCAGGCGACAGAGCTCCTACAATGAGCAGTTCTTC.

With regard to this clone: Within the sample, other DNA sequences also encode this same CDR3. The V gene is TRBV27, the J gene TRBJ1-2, with 8 bases aligning to TRBD1. The ends lost 4 bases at V and 4 bases at J; junction bases unmatched: 11. Germline loops: CDR1 MNHEY, CDR2 SMNVEV (reference sequence). The length of the CDR3 is 16 residues. CDR3 amino acids: CASSSSGTGGAYGYTF. The DNA for the CDR3 is TGTGCCAGCAGTTCTTCCGGGACAGGAGGGGCCTATGGCTACACCTTC.

This clone was picked up one time. In nucleotides, the CDR3 is TGTGCCAGCAGTTTAAGGGTCCTGGCGGGAGGACGGGTCGGGGAGCTGTTTTTT. Translation gives CASSLRVLAGGRVGELFF. V and J are TRBV27 and TRBJ2-2; 8 nucleotides agree with TRBD2. V shed 2 bases and J 7 bases; nucleotides not matched to a gene: 15. In germline, CDR1 is MNHEY, CDR2 SMNVEV (reference sequence). This CDR3 is built from 18 residues.